One T cell receptor (beta chain) is described in this entry. This sample is part of a study of blood T cell repertoires in COVID-19. The assay was immunoSEQ multiplex PCR, and TCRdb's table has in-frame clones only and misses some. Found here are some 300,000 clones, about 91% of them singletons; the top ten hold 6.9%. The sequence was collected from a woman aged 25-40 years who had recovered from COVID-19. Specimen: peripheral blood.

The CDR3 bases are TGTGCCAGCAGTTTTCAGGGGGGTGGGGCTTTCTTT. Its protein product is CASSFQGGGAFF. This sequence joins TRBV2 and TRBJ1-1, with 7 positions matching TRBD1. Germline assignment: CDR1 SNHLY and CDR2 FYNNEI. CDR3 length equals 12 residues. V gave up 5 bases and J gave up 11 bases; unmatched junction bases: 8.